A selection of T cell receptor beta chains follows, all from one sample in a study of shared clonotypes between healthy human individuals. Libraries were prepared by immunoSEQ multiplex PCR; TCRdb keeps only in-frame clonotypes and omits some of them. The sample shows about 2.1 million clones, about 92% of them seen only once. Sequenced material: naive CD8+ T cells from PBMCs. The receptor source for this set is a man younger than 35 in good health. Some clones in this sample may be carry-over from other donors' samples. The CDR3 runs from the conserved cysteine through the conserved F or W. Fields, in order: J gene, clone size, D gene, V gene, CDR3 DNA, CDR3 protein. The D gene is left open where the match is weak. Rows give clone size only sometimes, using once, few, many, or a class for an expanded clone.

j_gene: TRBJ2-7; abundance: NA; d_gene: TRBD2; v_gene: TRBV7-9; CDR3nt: TGTGCCAGCACCAGACTAGCGGGAACCCCCTACGAGCAGTACTTC; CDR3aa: CASTRLAGTPYEQYF
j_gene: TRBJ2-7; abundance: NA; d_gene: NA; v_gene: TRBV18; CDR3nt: TGTGCCAGCTCACAGGACGCCATCTACGAGCAGTACTTC; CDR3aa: CASSQDAIYEQYF
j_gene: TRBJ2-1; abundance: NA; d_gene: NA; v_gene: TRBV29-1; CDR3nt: TGCAGCGGGTTCGGGGGCTCCTACAATGAGCAGTTCTTC; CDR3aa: CSGFGGSYNEQFF
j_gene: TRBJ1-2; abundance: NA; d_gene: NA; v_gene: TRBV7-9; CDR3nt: TGTGCCAGCAGCTTAGAGGTCAGCTCCTATGGCTACACCTTC; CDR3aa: CASSLEVSSYGYTF
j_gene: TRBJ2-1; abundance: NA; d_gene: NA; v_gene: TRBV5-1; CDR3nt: TGCGCCAGCAGCTCGAGGGTTGAGCAGTTCTTC; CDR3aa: CASSSRVEQFF
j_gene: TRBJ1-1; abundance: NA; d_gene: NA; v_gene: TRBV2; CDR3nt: TGTGCCAGCAGTGAATCCCGGAAGGGTGAAGCTTTCTTT; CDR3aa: CASSESRKGEAFF
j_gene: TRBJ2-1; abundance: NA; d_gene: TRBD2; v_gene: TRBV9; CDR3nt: TGTGCCAGCAGCGTCATCGGACTAGCGGGAGGGCCCCCGTCTAATGAGCAGTTCTTC; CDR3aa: CASSVIGLAGGPPSNEQFF
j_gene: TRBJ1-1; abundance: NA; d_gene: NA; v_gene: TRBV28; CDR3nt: TGTGCCAGCTCACGAAGGACTGAAGCTTTCTTT; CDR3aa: CASSRRTEAFF
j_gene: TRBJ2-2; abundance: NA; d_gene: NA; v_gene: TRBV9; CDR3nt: TGTGCCAGCAGCGCGACCGGGACACAGAACACCGGGGAGCTGTTTTTT; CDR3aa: CASSATGTQNTGELFF
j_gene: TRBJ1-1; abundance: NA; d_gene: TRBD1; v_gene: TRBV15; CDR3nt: TGTGCCACCAGCAGGGGGAGGACAGGGGAGTCGGCTTTCTTT; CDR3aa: CATSRGRTGESAFF
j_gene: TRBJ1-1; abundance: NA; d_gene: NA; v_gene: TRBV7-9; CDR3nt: TGTGCCAGCAGCTTGACTAGCACTGAAGCTTTCTTT; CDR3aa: CASSLTSTEAFF
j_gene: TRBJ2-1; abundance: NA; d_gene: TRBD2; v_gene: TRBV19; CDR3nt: TGTGCCAGTAGTATAGATCTGGACTGGCTAGCGGGGTACAATGAGCAGTTCTTC; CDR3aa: CASSIDLDWLAGYNEQFF
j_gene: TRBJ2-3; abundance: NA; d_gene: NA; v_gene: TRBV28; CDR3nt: TGTGCCAGCAGTTTAGATGCTACTAGGAGGGAATATTTT; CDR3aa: CASSLDATRREYF
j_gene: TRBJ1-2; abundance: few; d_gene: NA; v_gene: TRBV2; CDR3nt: TGTGCCATACAAGGGACATCTGGCTACACCTTC; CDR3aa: CAIQGTSGYTF
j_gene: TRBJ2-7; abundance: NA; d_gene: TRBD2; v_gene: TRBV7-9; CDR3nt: TGTGCCAGCAGCCTGGGGGCGGGAGGGGTTATGTACGAGCAGTACTTC; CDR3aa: CASSLGAGGVMYEQYF
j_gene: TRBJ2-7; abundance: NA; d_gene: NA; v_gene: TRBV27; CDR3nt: TGTGCCAGCAGTATACACATCTACATGGAGCAGTACTTC; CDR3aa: CASSIHIYMEQYF
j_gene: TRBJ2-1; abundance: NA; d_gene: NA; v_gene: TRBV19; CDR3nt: TGTGCCAGTAGTTCAAACAGGGTCGGGTCCTACAATGAGCAGTTCTTC; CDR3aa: CASSSNRVGSYNEQFF
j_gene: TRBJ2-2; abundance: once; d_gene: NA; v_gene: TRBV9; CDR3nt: TGTGCCAGCAGCCCAGGACTATCATGGTACACCGGGGAGCTGTTTTTT; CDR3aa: CASSPGLSWYTGELFF
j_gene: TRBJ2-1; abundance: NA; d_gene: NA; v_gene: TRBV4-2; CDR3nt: TGTGCCAGCAGCCAAGATTTGCCCGGGATTAACAATGAGCAGTTCTTC; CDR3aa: CASSQDLPGINNEQFF
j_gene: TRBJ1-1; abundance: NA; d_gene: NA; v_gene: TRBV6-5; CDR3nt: TGTGCCAGCAGCCGCCCTTTTGCGGGGCTCACTGAAGCTTTCTTT; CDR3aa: CASSRPFAGLTEAFF
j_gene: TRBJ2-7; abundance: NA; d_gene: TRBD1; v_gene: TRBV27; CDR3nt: TGTGCCAGCAAGGAACAGGGGGGAGGTTACGAGCAGTACTTC; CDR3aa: CASKEQGGGYEQYF
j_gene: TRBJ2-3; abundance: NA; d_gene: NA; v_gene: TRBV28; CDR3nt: TGTGCCAGCAGTTTACCCAGGACGGGGTATACGCAGTATTTT; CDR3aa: CASSLPRTGYTQYF
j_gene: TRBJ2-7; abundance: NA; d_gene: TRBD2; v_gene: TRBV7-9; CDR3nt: TGTGCCAGCACCGGGGGGGTGAGCGAGCAGTACTTC; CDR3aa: CASTGGVSEQYF
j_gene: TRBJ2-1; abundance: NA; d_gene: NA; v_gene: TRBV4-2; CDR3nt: TGTGCCAGCAGCCAAGGCCTAGGGGGATACTCCTACAATGAGCAGTTCTTC; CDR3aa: CASSQGLGGYSYNEQFF
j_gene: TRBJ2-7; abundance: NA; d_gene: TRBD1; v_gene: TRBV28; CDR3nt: TGTGCCAGCGGGTGGACAGGATCGGCCTACGAGCAGTACTTC; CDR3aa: CASGWTGSAYEQYF
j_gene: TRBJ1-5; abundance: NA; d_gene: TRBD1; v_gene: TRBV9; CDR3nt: TGTGCCAGCAGCTCAGCCGGGGACAGGGGGCAGCCCCAGCATTTT; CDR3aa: CASSSAGDRGQPQHF
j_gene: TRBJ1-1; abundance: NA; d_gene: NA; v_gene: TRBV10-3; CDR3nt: TGTGCCATCAGTGTCCAGCGAGGGGTTAGCACTGAAGCTTTCTTT; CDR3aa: CAISVQRGVSTEAFF
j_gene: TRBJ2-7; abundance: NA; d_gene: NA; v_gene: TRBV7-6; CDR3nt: TGTGCCAGCAGCAATAGGAGGGGGCCCGTTAACGAGCAGTACTTC; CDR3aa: CASSNRRGPVNEQYF
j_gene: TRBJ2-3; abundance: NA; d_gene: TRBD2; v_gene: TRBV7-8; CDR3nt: TGTGCCAGCAGCTTCATAGCGGGAGGTTCAGATACGCAGTATTTT; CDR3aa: CASSFIAGGSDTQYF
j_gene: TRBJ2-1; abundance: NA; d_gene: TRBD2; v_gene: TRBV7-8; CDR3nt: TGTGCCAGCAGCTTCCCCGGGACTAGCGGGATCTGGGATGAGCAGTTCTTC; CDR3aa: CASSFPGTSGIWDEQFF
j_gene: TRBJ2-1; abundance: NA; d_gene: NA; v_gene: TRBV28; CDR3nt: TGTGCCAGCAGAAACGGGCAGAGCTCCTACAATGAGCAGTTCTTC; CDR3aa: CASRNGQSSYNEQFF
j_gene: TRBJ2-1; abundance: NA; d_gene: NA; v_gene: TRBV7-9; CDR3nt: TGTGCCAGCAGCCCGTACCTTGGGACTGACAATGAGCAGTTCTTC; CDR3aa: CASSPYLGTDNEQFF
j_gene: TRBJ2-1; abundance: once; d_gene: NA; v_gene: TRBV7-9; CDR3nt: TGTGCCAGCAGCTCACCGCCGAACAATGAGCAGTTCTTC; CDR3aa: CASSSPPNNEQFF
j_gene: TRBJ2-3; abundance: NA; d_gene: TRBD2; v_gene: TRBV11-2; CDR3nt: TGTGCCAGCAGCTTGACAGGATGGTTAGCGGGAGACACAGATACGCAGTATTTT; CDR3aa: CASSLTGWLAGDTDTQYF
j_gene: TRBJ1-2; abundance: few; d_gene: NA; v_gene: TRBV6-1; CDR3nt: TGTGCCAGCAGTCACTCCGGCTTCTACACCTTC; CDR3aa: CASSHSGFYTF
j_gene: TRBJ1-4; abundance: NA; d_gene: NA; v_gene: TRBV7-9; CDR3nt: TGTGCCAGCAGCCCAAGGACGGCAACTAATGAAAAACTGTTTTTT; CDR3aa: CASSPRTATNEKLFF
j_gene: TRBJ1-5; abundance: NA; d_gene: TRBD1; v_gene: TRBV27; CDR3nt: TGTGCCAGCAGTTTAGCAACAGGGGCCCAGCCCCAGCATTTT; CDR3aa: CASSLATGAQPQHF
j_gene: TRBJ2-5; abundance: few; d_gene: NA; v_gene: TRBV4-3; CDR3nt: TGCGCCAGCAGCCCAGGGGGGGCGGGGGCAGAGACCCAGTACTTC; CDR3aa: CASSPGGAGAETQYF
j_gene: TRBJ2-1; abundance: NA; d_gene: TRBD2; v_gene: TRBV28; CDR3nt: TGTGCCAGCAGTATATTGACTAGCGGGAGATATGAGCAGTTCTTC; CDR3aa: CASSILTSGRYEQFF
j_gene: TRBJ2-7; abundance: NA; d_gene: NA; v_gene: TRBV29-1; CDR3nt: TGCAGCGTTGAAGCCGACTCAACTTCTGACGAGCAGTATTTC; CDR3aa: CSVEADSTSDEQYF
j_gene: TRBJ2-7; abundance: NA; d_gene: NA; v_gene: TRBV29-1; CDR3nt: TGCAGCGTCCGAGGCGGGACCACCTACGAGCAGTACTTC; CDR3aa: CSVRGGTTYEQYF
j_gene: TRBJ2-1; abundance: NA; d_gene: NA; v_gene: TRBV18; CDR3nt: TGTGCCAGCTCACCTGGGCTCGGGTCCTTTCAGGGATGGGCCTACAATGAGCAGTTCTTC; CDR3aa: CASSPGLGSFQGWAYNEQFF
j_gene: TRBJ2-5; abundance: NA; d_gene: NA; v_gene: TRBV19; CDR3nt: TGTGCCAGTAGTATGCGGCTAGTGCAAGAGACCCAGTACTTC; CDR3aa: CASSMRLVQETQYF
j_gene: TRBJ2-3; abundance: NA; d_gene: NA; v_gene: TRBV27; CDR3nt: TGTGCCAGCAGTACCCGGGACGGAGTACCAGATACGCAGTATTTT; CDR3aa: CASSTRDGVPDTQYF
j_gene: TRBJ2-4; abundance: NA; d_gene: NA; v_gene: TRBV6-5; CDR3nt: TGTGCCAGCAGTTACTCGCGGGTCAACCTAAAAAACATTCAGTACTTC; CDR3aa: CASSYSRVNLKNIQYF
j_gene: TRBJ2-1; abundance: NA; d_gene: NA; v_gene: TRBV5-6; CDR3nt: TGTGCCAGCAGCTCCGGGGACTTCCACAATGAGCAGTTCTTC; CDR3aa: CASSSGDFHNEQFF
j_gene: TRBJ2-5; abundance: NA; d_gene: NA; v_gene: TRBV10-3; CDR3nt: TGTGCCATCAGTGACTCTGGGGGGACCCAGTACTTC; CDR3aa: CAISDSGGTQYF
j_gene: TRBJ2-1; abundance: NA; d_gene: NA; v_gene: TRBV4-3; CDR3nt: TGCGCCAGCAGCCAAGATCTAGGTCCGTACAATGAGCAGTTCTTC; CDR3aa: CASSQDLGPYNEQFF
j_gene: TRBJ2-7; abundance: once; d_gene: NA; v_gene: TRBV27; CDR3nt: TGTGCCAGCAGTTCCACCCGGCTCGGGGGACTGGGCGAGCAGTACTTC; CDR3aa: CASSSTRLGGLGEQYF
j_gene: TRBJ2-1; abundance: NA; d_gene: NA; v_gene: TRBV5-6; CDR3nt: TGTGCCAGCAGCTTGGGAAGGCGCACAGGGTGGAATGAGCAGTTCTTC; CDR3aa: CASSLGRRTGWNEQFF
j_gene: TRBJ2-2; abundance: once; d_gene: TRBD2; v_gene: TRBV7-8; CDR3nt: TGTGCCAGCAGCTTTGCCCTCATAGCTAGCGGCAGCCCCGGGGAGCTGTTTTTT; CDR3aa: CASSFALIASGSPGELFF
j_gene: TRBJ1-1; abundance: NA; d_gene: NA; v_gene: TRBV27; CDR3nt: TGTGCCAGCAGTTTGGCACGGAACACTGAAGCTTTCTTT; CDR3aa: CASSLARNTEAFF